The clone carrying this T cell receptor beta chain appeared a few times. Its target is unknown. This sample stems from a study of T-cell reconstitution after alpha-beta-depleted transplantation in children. Germline assignment: CDR1 SGDLS and CDR2 YYNGEE. The CDR3 consists of 14 residues. The germline V and J ends were trimmed by 4 bases and 6 bases, with 17 bases remaining between them. Unique molecular identifiers were incorporated when the TCRbeta library was constructed. TCRdb called the PCR reads again in MiXCR, with one record for every CDR3 protein. This table holds 500,000 to 750,000 distinct CDR3 sequences, about a quarter found once. Study-wide results and limits: Two months or so post-transplant, alpha-beta T cells reportedly derived from several hundred expanded graft clones. After one year, T-cell counts and TCRbeta diversity mostly came from new T cells.

The sequences come from PBMCs, collected before TCRalphabeta/CD19-depleted stem cell transplant. V usage is TRBV9 and J usage is TRBJ2-7; possible D gene TRBD2, 7 bases. The source of this sequence is a boy under two years old with Wiskott-Aldrich syndrome, due to receive a stem cell transplant. CDR3 sequence (DNA): TGTGCCAGCAGCCTAGGGGGGGCCAAAGGCGAGCAGTACTTC. Its protein product is CASSLGGAKGEQYF. The full variable domain, its missing parts supplied by reference TRBV9 and TRBJ2-7, is DSGVTQTPKHLITATGQRVTLRCSPRSGDLSVYWYQQSLDQGLQFLIQYYNGEERAKGNILERFSAQQFPDLHSELNLSSLELGDSALYFCASSLGGAKGEQYFGPGTRLTVT.